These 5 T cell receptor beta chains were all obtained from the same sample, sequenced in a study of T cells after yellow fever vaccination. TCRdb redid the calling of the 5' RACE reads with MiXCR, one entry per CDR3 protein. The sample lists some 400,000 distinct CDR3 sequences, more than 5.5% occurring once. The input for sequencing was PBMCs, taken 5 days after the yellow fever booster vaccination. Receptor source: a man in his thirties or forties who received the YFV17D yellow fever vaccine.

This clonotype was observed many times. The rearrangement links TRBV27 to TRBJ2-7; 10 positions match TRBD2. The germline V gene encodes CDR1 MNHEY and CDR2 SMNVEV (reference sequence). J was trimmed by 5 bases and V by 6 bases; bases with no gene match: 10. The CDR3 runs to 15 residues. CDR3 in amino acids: CASSYAGTSVNEQYF. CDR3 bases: TGTGCCAGCAGCTACGCCGGGACTAGCGTGAACGAGCAGTACTTC.

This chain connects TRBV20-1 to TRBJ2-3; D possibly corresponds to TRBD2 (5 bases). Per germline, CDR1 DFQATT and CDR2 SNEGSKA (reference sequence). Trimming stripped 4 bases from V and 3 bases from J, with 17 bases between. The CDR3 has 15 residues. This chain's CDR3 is CSATSGLGLTDTQYF. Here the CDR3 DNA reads TGCAGTGCTACCTCGGGGTTGGGGTTAACAGATACGCAGTATTTT.

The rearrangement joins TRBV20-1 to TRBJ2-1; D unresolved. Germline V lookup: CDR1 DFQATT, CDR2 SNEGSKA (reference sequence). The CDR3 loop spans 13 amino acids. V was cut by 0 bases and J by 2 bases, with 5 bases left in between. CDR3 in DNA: TGCAGTGCTAGAGACTCGGCCTACAATGAGCAGTTCTTC. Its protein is CSARDSAYNEQFF.

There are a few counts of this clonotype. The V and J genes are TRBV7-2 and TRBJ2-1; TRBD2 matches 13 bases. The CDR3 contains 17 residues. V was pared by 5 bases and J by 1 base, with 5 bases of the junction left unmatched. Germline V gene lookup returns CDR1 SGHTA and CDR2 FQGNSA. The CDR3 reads CASSRPTSGRSYNEQFF. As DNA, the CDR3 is TGTGCCAGCAGCAGACCGACTAGCGGGAGGTCCTACAATGAGCAGTTCTTC.

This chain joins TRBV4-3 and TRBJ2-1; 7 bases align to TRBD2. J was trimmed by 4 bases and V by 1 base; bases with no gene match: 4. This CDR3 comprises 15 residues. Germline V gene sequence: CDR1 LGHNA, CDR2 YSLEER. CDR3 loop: CASSQVWREYNEQFF. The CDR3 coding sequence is TGCGCCAGCAGCCAAGTCTGGCGGGAGTACAATGAGCAGTTCTTC.